Listed below are T cell receptor beta chains from one sample, sequenced in a study of radiation and T cells in renal cell carcinoma. Profiling relied on immunoSEQ multiplex PCR, and the TCRdb table lists in-frame clones only, not all of them. The repertoire holds about 59,000 clones, 65% to 85% seen once, with 7.3% in the top ten. The specimen was blood, collected from a patient whose treatment included radiotherapy and nephrectomy. The source of these receptors is a man in his 60s with renal cell carcinoma. The conserved cysteine and the conserved F or W are not part of the CDR3 here. D genes are given only for firm matches.

CDR3aa: ASSTGLSSTDTQY; v_gene: TRBV7-6; len: 13; d_gene: -; j_gene: TRBJ2-3
CDR3aa: ASSPPGQVGEKLF; v_gene: TRBV18; len: 13; d_gene: TRBD1; j_gene: TRBJ1-4
CDR3aa: ASSIGRSVRTINEQF; v_gene: TRBV19; len: 15; d_gene: -; j_gene: TRBJ2-1
CDR3aa: ASRKTGFYGYT; v_gene: TRBV6-5; len: 11; d_gene: TRBD1; j_gene: TRBJ1-2
CDR3aa: ASSSTSGGPADTQY; v_gene: TRBV10-1; len: 14; d_gene: TRBD2; j_gene: TRBJ2-3
CDR3aa: ASSLGARRNSNQPQH; v_gene: TRBV28; len: 15; d_gene: -; j_gene: TRBJ1-5
CDR3aa: ATAMDRWGTEAF; v_gene: TRBV5-1; len: 12; d_gene: TRBD1; j_gene: TRBJ1-1
CDR3aa: ASSLTSSYEQY; v_gene: TRBV7-2; len: 11; d_gene: -; j_gene: TRBJ2-7
CDR3aa: ASRGTSGSTDDEQF; v_gene: TRBV9; len: 14; d_gene: TRBD2; j_gene: TRBJ2-1
CDR3aa: ASSVGSYNEQF; v_gene: TRBV9; len: 11; d_gene: -; j_gene: TRBJ2-1
CDR3aa: ASSLGNEQF; v_gene: TRBV27; len: 9; d_gene: -; j_gene: TRBJ2-1
CDR3aa: ASSLRETQY; v_gene: TRBV5-6; len: 9; d_gene: -; j_gene: TRBJ2-5
CDR3aa: ASSPDRANYGYT; v_gene: TRBV6-1; len: 12; d_gene: -; j_gene: TRBJ1-2
CDR3aa: ASSPGQGAFDTQY; v_gene: TRBV4-2; len: 13; d_gene: TRBD1; j_gene: TRBJ2-3
CDR3aa: ASSPSGGGETQY; v_gene: TRBV5-6; len: 12; d_gene: -; j_gene: TRBJ2-5
CDR3aa: ASSHPLQGISYEQY; v_gene: TRBV7-8; len: 14; d_gene: -; j_gene: TRBJ2-7
CDR3aa: ASSEASGRAIKSEQF; v_gene: TRBV25-1; len: 15; d_gene: TRBD2; j_gene: TRBJ2-1
CDR3aa: ASSLAGLAGGYEQY; v_gene: TRBV7-6; len: 14; d_gene: TRBD2; j_gene: TRBJ2-7
CDR3aa: AWRGDAGVGGNTIY; v_gene: TRBV30; len: 14; d_gene: -; j_gene: TRBJ1-3
CDR3aa: ASSQGLAGGPQETQY; v_gene: TRBV4-3; len: 15; d_gene: TRBD2; j_gene: TRBJ2-5
CDR3aa: SVERGGGSYNEQF; v_gene: TRBV29-1; len: 13; d_gene: TRBD2; j_gene: TRBJ2-1
CDR3aa: ASSSRLASYNEQF; v_gene: TRBV6-5; len: 13; d_gene: TRBD2; j_gene: TRBJ2-1
CDR3aa: ASSQDPGRREKLF; v_gene: TRBV14; len: 13; d_gene: -; j_gene: TRBJ1-4
CDR3aa: AWSSGTQAF; v_gene: TRBV30; len: 9; d_gene: -; j_gene: TRBJ1-1
CDR3aa: ASRPTPGGDTQY; v_gene: TRBV5-1; len: 12; d_gene: TRBD1; j_gene: TRBJ2-3
CDR3aa: ASSLDGGQGVHRPLH; v_gene: TRBV5-6; len: 15; d_gene: TRBD1; j_gene: TRBJ1-6
CDR3aa: ASSDSSSGANVLT; v_gene: TRBV6-4; len: 13; d_gene: -; j_gene: TRBJ2-6
CDR3aa: ASSSQGGYEQY; v_gene: TRBV27; len: 11; d_gene: -; j_gene: TRBJ2-7
CDR3aa: ASSMASSTDTQY; v_gene: TRBV19; len: 12; d_gene: -; j_gene: TRBJ2-3
CDR3aa: AAGDRGYGYT; v_gene: TRBV2; len: 10; d_gene: -; j_gene: TRBJ1-2
CDR3aa: ASSLAGTGELF; v_gene: TRBV7-2; len: 11; d_gene: TRBD2; j_gene: TRBJ2-2
CDR3aa: ASETGYSNQPQH; v_gene: TRBV6-1; len: 12; d_gene: -; j_gene: TRBJ1-5
CDR3aa: ASSLSAGDWGEQY; v_gene: TRBV7-9; len: 13; d_gene: -; j_gene: TRBJ2-7
CDR3aa: ASSDWLATNTGELF; v_gene: TRBV2; len: 14; d_gene: -; j_gene: TRBJ2-2
CDR3aa: TSSHSSPAGYT; v_gene: TRBV1; len: 11; d_gene: -; j_gene: TRBJ1-2
CDR3aa: ASSGTVNQPQH; v_gene: TRBV19; len: 11; d_gene: TRBD1; j_gene: TRBJ1-5
CDR3aa: ASSIWRGQRTDTQY; v_gene: TRBV19; len: 14; d_gene: -; j_gene: TRBJ2-3
CDR3aa: ASSYLTGTYEQY; v_gene: TRBV6-6; len: 12; d_gene: TRBD1; j_gene: TRBJ2-7
CDR3aa: ASSELGTLNTGELF; v_gene: TRBV25-1; len: 14; d_gene: -; j_gene: TRBJ2-2
CDR3aa: AIQGQGVSPLH; v_gene: TRBV6-1; len: 11; d_gene: TRBD1; j_gene: TRBJ1-6
CDR3aa: ASRLRRNEQF; v_gene: TRBV5-6; len: 10; d_gene: -; j_gene: TRBJ2-1
CDR3aa: ASSPTANTEAF; v_gene: TRBV11-2; len: 11; d_gene: -; j_gene: TRBJ1-1
CDR3aa: ASSIRTEASYKQY; v_gene: TRBV19; len: 13; d_gene: -; j_gene: TRBJ2-7
CDR3aa: ASSPSAGELF; v_gene: TRBV19; len: 10; d_gene: -; j_gene: TRBJ2-2
CDR3aa: ASSSLLDTQY; v_gene: TRBV27; len: 10; d_gene: -; j_gene: TRBJ2-3
CDR3aa: ATTLDGALNYGYT; v_gene: TRBV15; len: 13; d_gene: -; j_gene: TRBJ1-2
CDR3aa: ASSRQGQNTEAF; v_gene: TRBV7-9; len: 12; d_gene: TRBD1; j_gene: TRBJ1-1
CDR3aa: ASALAGGFGDTQY; v_gene: TRBV27; len: 13; d_gene: TRBD1; j_gene: TRBJ2-3
CDR3aa: ASRESGTSGDTQY; v_gene: TRBV6-5; len: 13; d_gene: TRBD2; j_gene: TRBJ2-3
CDR3aa: ASSFDPGQVRQQY; v_gene: TRBV7-2; len: 13; d_gene: TRBD1; j_gene: TRBJ2-7
CDR3aa: ASSLTGTREETQY; v_gene: TRBV10-1; len: 13; d_gene: -; j_gene: TRBJ2-5
CDR3aa: ATQRGGYEQY; v_gene: TRBV6-5; len: 10; d_gene: -; j_gene: TRBJ2-7
CDR3aa: ASTGNANEKLF; v_gene: TRBV2; len: 11; d_gene: -; j_gene: TRBJ1-4
CDR3aa: ASSYGIIHSGNTIY; v_gene: TRBV6-5; len: 14; d_gene: -; j_gene: TRBJ1-3
CDR3aa: ASSPVGGQNEKLF; v_gene: TRBV7-2; len: 13; d_gene: -; j_gene: TRBJ1-4
CDR3aa: ASSDIGELF; v_gene: TRBV10-1; len: 9; d_gene: -; j_gene: TRBJ2-2
CDR3aa: ASSLGQGWTEAF; v_gene: TRBV7-8; len: 12; d_gene: TRBD1; j_gene: TRBJ1-1